This is a list of T cell receptor beta chains from one sample in a study of cytomegalovirus exposure and HLA in healthy donors. Here immunoSEQ multiplex PCR was the method, and the copy in TCRdb shows in-frame clones only, minus some. Of approximately 160,000 clones in the sample, 60% to 80% were seen once. Sequenced input: PBMCs. These receptors were collected from a male donor in good health and CMV-seronegative. Each CDR3 is given with its conserved first and last residue. The D gene is left open where the match is weak. The size of a clone is reported for some rows only, either as once, few or many, or as a class for expanded clones.

j_gene	d_gene	abundance	v_gene	CDR3aa	CDR3nt
TRBJ1-2	.	once	TRBV18	CASSSNYGYTF	TGTGCCAGTTCCTCGAACTATGGCTACACCTTC
TRBJ2-7	TRBD1	.	TRBV18	CASSSGQGYPYEQYF	TGTGCCAGCTCATCAGGACAGGGGTACCCCTACGAGCAGTACTTC
TRBJ1-1	.	.	TRBV6-5	CASSSNRGTTEAFF	TGTGCCAGCAGTTCCAACCGGGGGACCACTGAAGCTTTCTTT
TRBJ2-1	.	.	TRBV5-1	CASSTDTGGGNEQFF	TGCGCCAGCAGCACAGACACCGGGGGTGGGAATGAGCAGTTCTTC
TRBJ2-6	TRBD1	.	TRBV6-4	CASRPDRAGANVLTF	TGTGCCAGCAGACCGGACAGGGCCGGGGCCAACGTCCTGACTTTC
TRBJ1-2	.	.	TRBV2	CASSWRENYGYTF	TGTGCCAGCAGTTGGAGGGAGAACTATGGCTACACCTTC
TRBJ2-5	TRBD1	few	TRBV5-1	CASSSAGGRETQYF	TGCGCCAGCAGCTCGGCAGGGGGCCGAGAGACCCAGTACTTC
TRBJ1-2	TRBD1	.	TRBV5-8	CASSFHGTGTQVYGYTF	TGTGCCAGCAGCTTCCACGGGACAGGGACTCAAGTCTATGGCTACACCTTC
TRBJ1-2	.	.	TRBV18	CASSPAGRNNYGYTF	TGTGCCAGCTCACCGGCAGGGAGGAATAACTATGGCTACACCTTC
TRBJ1-4	.	.	TRBV5-6	CASSSLVGRGASEKLFF	TGTGCCAGCAGCTCCCTGGTAGGTCGGGGGGCCTCTGAAAAACTGTTTTTT
TRBJ1-3	TRBD1	few	TRBV30	CAWSVRGTGVNTIYF	TGTGCCTGGAGTGTACGGGGGACAGGGGTTAACACCATATATTTT
TRBJ1-1	TRBD1	.	TRBV7-2	CASSSRTGPAFF	TGTGCCAGCAGCTCAAGGACAGGGCCAGCTTTCTTT
TRBJ1-3	.	.	TRBV27	CASSLRQRSGNTIYF	TGTGCCAGCAGTTTAAGGCAGCGCTCTGGAAACACCATATATTTT
TRBJ1-5	TRBD1	.	TRBV4-3	CASLAPTGVNQPQHF	TGCGCCAGCCTTGCTCCGACAGGGGTAAATCAGCCCCAGCATTTT
TRBJ2-2	TRBD1	.	TRBV19	CASSILRDRDTNTGELFF	TGTGCCAGTAGTATTCTCCGGGACAGGGATACGAACACCGGGGAGCTGTTTTTT
TRBJ1-1	.	.	TRBV5-1	CASSLRVAEAFF	TGCGCCAGCAGCCTCAGGGTAGCTGAAGCTTTCTTT
TRBJ2-7	TRBD2	.	TRBV11-2	CASSLEAGGTYEQYF	TGTGCCAGCAGCTTAGAGGCGGGAGGAACTTACGAGCAGTACTTC
TRBJ1-2	TRBD1	.	TRBV11-2	CASSFTGGAGGYTF	TGTGCCAGCAGCTTTACAGGGGGCGCGGGTGGCTACACCTTC
TRBJ2-3	TRBD2	.	TRBV6-1	CASSEALAGGPDTQYF	TGTGCCAGCAGTGAAGCGCTAGCGGGGGGGCCAGATACGCAGTATTTT
TRBJ2-3	.	.	TRBV7-6	CASSQGGGTDTQYF	TGTGCCAGCAGCCAGGGAGGGGGGACAGATACGCAGTATTTT
TRBJ2-7	.	few	TRBV19	CASSVKGSRAEQYF	TGTGCCAGTAGCGTTAAGGGGTCTCGGGCGGAGCAGTACTTC
TRBJ1-1	TRBD1	.	TRBV9	CASSVASGTGGEAFF	TGTGCCAGCAGCGTAGCTAGTGGGACAGGGGGTGAAGCTTTCTTT
TRBJ2-3	TRBD2	.	TRBV7-2	CASSLEAGGTSTDTQYF	TGTGCTAGCAGCTTAGAGGCGGGGGGGACGAGCACAGATACGCAGTATTTT
TRBJ1-2	.	.	TRBV5-1	CASSLQSNYGYTF	TGCGCCAGCAGCCTACAGTCTAACTATGGCTACACCTTC
TRBJ1-1	TRBD1	.	TRBV7-2	CASSLVGQGSEAFF	TGTGCCAGCAGCTTAGTCGGACAGGGGAGTGAAGCTTTCTTT
TRBJ2-6	TRBD1	once	TRBV7-2	CASSFWQGASGANVLTF	TGTGCCAGCAGCTTTTGGCAGGGGGCCTCTGGGGCCAACGTCCTGACTTTC
TRBJ2-7	TRBD1	.	TRBV6-5	CASSYSGRGNEQYF	TGTGCCAGCAGTTACTCAGGCAGGGGGAATGAGCAGTACTTC
TRBJ2-3	TRBD1	.	TRBV6-6	CASSKGQGTDTQYF	TGTGCCAGCAGCAAGGGACAGGGCACAGATACGCAGTATTTT
TRBJ1-2	TRBD1	.	TRBV14	CASSQDPIPGQGPYGYTF	TGTGCCAGCAGCCAAGATCCCATCCCGGGACAGGGGCCCTATGGCTACACCTTC
TRBJ2-2	.	once	TRBV27	CASSSGDRFTGELFF	TGTGCCAGCAGTTCGGGGGACAGATTCACCGGGGAGCTGTTTTTT
TRBJ1-4	TRBD1	.	TRBV5-6	CASSLLTGQGTNEKLFF	TGTGCCAGCAGCTTGTTGACAGGGCAGGGGACTAATGAAAAACTGTTTTTT
TRBJ1-2	.	.	TRBV7-3	CASSLSQGRGYTF	TGTGCCAGCAGCTTAAGCCAGGGTCGCGGCTACACCTTC
TRBJ1-6	.	.	TRBV9	CASSPGMTYNSPLHF	TGTGCCAGCAGCCCTGGCATGACCTATAATTCACCCCTCCACTTT
TRBJ1-2	.	.	TRBV7-9	CASSLDRHGYTF	TGTGCCAGCAGCTTAGACAGGCATGGCTACACCTTC